The 9 T cell receptor beta chains presented below share a single source sample, sequenced in a study of spatial heterogeneity in lung cancer. The time point was: sample taken at primary tumor resection. Unsorted samples of tumor, nontumor lung or frozen PBMC had their whole RNA sequenced. MiXCR, applied by TCRdb to the 5' RACE reads, yields one record per CDR3 protein. The sample includes 4,500 to 6,500 distinct CDR3 sequences, 30% to 40% of them seen just once. The sample consisted of PBMCs, taken at surgery. The receptor set was obtained from a female donor with early-stage non-small cell lung cancer.

By sample fraction, this clonotype is medium-sized. This beta chain slipped into a library made for alpha chains as a stray read, so its size is not meaningful. The CDR3 protein is CASSLGGAFSGANVLTF. The CDR3, as DNA: TGCGCCAGCAGCTTAGGAGGGGCGTTCTCTGGGGCCAACGTCCTGACTTTC. V and J are TRBV5-1 and TRBJ2-6; a weak D match, TRBD2 (6 bases). V lost 2 bases to trimming and J lost 0 bases, with 12 bases between them. The CDR3 contains 17 residues. Germline CDR1 SGHRS, CDR2 YFSETQ. The whole variable domain, remainder taken from reference TRBV5-1 and TRBJ2-6, is KAGVTQTPRYLIKTRGQQVTLSCSPISGHRSVSWYQQTPGQGLQFLFEYFSETQRNKGNFPGRFSGRQFSNSRSEMNVSTLELGDSALYLCASSLGGAFSGANVLTFGAGSRLTVL.

A word on this clonotype: As an off-target read in a library built for alpha chains, this beta chain has a frequency of little significance. The chain uses TRBV20-1 and TRBJ2-3; weak D call: TRBD1 (6 bases). The V gene lost 3 bases and the J gene lost 6 bases, with 10 bases spanning the gap. The CDR3 length is 12 residues. Germline assignment: CDR1 DFQATT and CDR2 SNEGSKA (reference sequence). The CDR3 is CSASTGFDTQYF. The CDR3 bases are TGCAGTGCTAGTACAGGGTTTGATACGCAGTATTTT.

This clonotype was seen a handful of times. This beta chain appears as a stray read in a library generated for alpha chains; its size is not informative. The chain joins TRBV20-1 to TRBJ2-5; tentative D call: TRBD2 (6 bases). Trimming cost V 6 bases and J 2 bases, with 13 bases left between them. The CDR3 is 13 residues long. CDR1 DFQATT and CDR2 SNEGSKA come from the germline V gene (reference sequence). The CDR3 region has the DNA TGCAGTGCCATTAGCGGTGGACAAGAGACCCAGTACTTC. Translation gives CSAISGGQETQYF.

Details on this clonotype: As an off-target read in a library built for alpha chains, this beta chain has a frequency of little significance. V is TRBV12-5 and J is TRBJ2-5; TRBD1 matches 8 bases. V lost 1 base, J lost 5 bases, and 3 bases stayed unmatched. CDR1 LGHNT and CDR2 FRNRAP come from the germline V gene. This CDR3 comprises 14 residues. CDR3 loop: CASGLGTGTETQYF. The CDR3 coding sequence is TGTGCTAGTGGTTTGGGGACAGGGACCGAGACCCAGTACTTC. Supplemented by reference TRBV12-5 and TRBJ2-5, the full variable domain reads DARVTQTPRHKVTEMGQEVTMRCQPILGHNTVFWYRQTMMQGLELLAYFRNRAPLDDSGMPKDRFSAEMPDATLATLKIQPSEPRDSAVYFCASGLGTGTETQYFGPGTRLLVL.

As regards this clonotype: Since the library was made to target alpha chains, this beta chain is a stray read and its abundance is not meaningful. The V and J genes are TRBV28 and TRBJ2-3, with D unclear. The CDR3 runs 10 residues. The V gene's germline CDR1 is MDHEN and CDR2 SYDVKM. The germline V and J ends were trimmed by 8 bases and 3 bases, with 3 bases remaining between them. CDR3 DNA sequence: TGTGCCAGCCTGACAGATACGCAGTATTTT. Its translation is CASLTDTQYF.

In regard to this clonotype: A library made for alpha chains picked up this beta chain off target, so its size means little. The chain recombines TRBV4-1 with TRBJ2-1; TRBD2 matches 11 bases. V gave up 0 bases and J gave up 6 bases; unmatched junction bases: 7. The CDR3 runs 17 residues. Germline loops: CDR1 MGHRA, CDR2 YSYEKL. CDR3: CASSQEYSGGARNEQFF. The CDR3 nucleotides are TGCGCCAGCAGCCAAGAGTATAGCGGGGGGGCCCGCAATGAGCAGTTCTTC.

As regards this clonotype: Because the library targeted alpha chains, this beta chain is an off-target read whose size means little. The J gene is TRBJ2-7, the V gene TRBV4-3; the D is unclear. Per the germline V gene, CDR1 is LGHNA and CDR2 is YSLEER. V was cut by 1 base and J by 3 bases, with 10 bases left in between. CDR3 length: 14 amino acids. The CDR3 here is CASSQGVRGYEQYF. DNA of the CDR3: TGCGCCAGCAGCCAAGGAGTTAGAGGCTACGAGCAGTACTTC.

Points on this clonotype: Since it is a stray read in a library aimed at alpha chains, this beta chain has a size that is not meaningful. The V gene is TRBV3-1, the J gene TRBJ2-7, with 8 bases that match TRBD2. V was clipped by 1 base and J by 2 bases; unmatched bases: 1. The CDR3 is made up of 14 amino acids. The germline V gene encodes CDR1 LGHDT and CDR2 YNNKEL (reference sequence). The CDR3 sequence: CASSQAGGPYEQYF. CDR3 nucleotide sequence: TGTGCCAGCAGCCAAGCGGGGGGGCCCTACGAGCAGTACTTC.

For this clonotype: This beta chain turned up in a library designed for alpha chains; as an off-target read, its abundance says little. The genes are TRBV29-1 and TRBJ2-6; TRBD1 might be the D (6 bases). With 2 bases removed from V and 2 bases from J, the gap between germline ends came to 7 bases. The CDR3 extends over 14 amino acids. The germline V gene has CDR1 SQVTM and CDR2 ANQGSEA. DNA of the CDR3: TGCAGCGTTGAAAGGGGGACTGGGGCCAACGTCCTGACTTTC. Its protein is CSVERGTGANVLTF.